The 29 T cell receptor beta chains reported below all come from one sample, sequenced in a study of CD8+ T cells in alopecia areata. Pooled cutaneous lymph node cells were sorted using CD4, CD8alpha, NKG2D, NKG2ACE and other markers. Isolated RNA was reverse transcribed into cDNA used as the sequencing template. Libraries were prepared by immunoSEQ multiplex PCR; TCRdb keeps only in-frame clonotypes and omits some of them. The sample shows 200,000 to 300,000 clones, none of them appearing just once. The specimen sequenced was CD4+ T cells sorted from a lymph node. The source of these receptors is a C3H/HeJ mouse with alopecia areata. As its MHC haplotype, the strain has H2-k.

Only a few counts were recorded for this clone. Germline and genes here are mouse. The read comes to an end 4 residues before the CDR3 does, leaving the germline J gene to fill in the end. The chain employs TRBV29 and TRBJ1-1; 11 nucleotides match TRBD1. The CDR3 has 15 amino acids. V was clipped by 1 base and J by 3 bases; unmatched bases: 1. The germline V gene encodes CDR1 MSHET and CDR2 SYDVDS. The CDR3 reads CASSLLGQGDTEVFF. The sequenced CDR3 bases are TGTGCTAGCAGTTTATTGGGACAGGGGGACACA.

Of note for this clone: Genes here carry mouse names. The DNA ends 4 residues before the CDR3 does, and the rest of the CDR3 is filled in from the germline J gene. V is TRBV1 and J is TRBJ2-1; 11 bases are a match to TRBD2. J lost 0 bases, V lost 8 bases, and 3 bases had no gene match. This CDR3 comprises 15 residues. CDR1 is NSQYPW and CDR2 is LRSPGD in the germline V gene (reference sequence). Partial CDR3 DNA: TGCACCTGCGCCGGGACTGGGGGTAACTATGCT. Translated, it gives CTCAGTGGNYA. The full CDR3 sequence reads CTCAGTGGNYAEQFF.

There are a few counts of this clone. Genes and germline are mouse. From the germline J gene comes the end of the CDR3, since the read stops 4 residues before it. J is TRBJ2-5 and V is TRBV13-1; D remains ambiguous. The CDR3 has 13 amino acids. CDR1 and CDR2 (germline): NSHNY, SYGAGN. The ends were cut back, 2 bases at V and 3 bases at J, with 7 bases in the middle. CDR3 DNA (partial): TGTGCCAGCAGTGAAAGTCTGCAAGAC. It yields the protein CASSESLQD. The CDR3 in full is CASSESLQDTQYF.

This clone was seen many times. The gene names given are mouse names. The read stops 4 residues short of the end of the CDR3; the missing end is completed from the germline J gene. Other nucleotide sequences in the sample specify the same CDR3. The chain couples TRBV13-1 to TRBJ1-2; D not resolved. The CDR3 contains 13 residues. Trimming pared 0 bases from V and 0 bases from J, leaving 3 bases between. The germline V gene has CDR1 NSHNY and CDR2 SYGAGN. Incomplete CDR3 DNA: TGTGCCAGCAGTGATGCCTCAAACTCC. Protein: CASSDASNS. The whole CDR3 region reads CASSDASNSDYTF.

Remarks on this clone: Mouse gene names apply. The read falls 4 residues short of the CDR3 end, and the missing part is taken from the germline J gene. V and J are TRBV13-2 and TRBJ2-7; TRBD2 matches at 12 bases. This CDR3 spans 12 amino acids. Per germline, CDR1 NNHNN and CDR2 SYGAGS (reference sequence). Incomplete CDR3 DNA: TGTGCCGCCGGGACTGGGGGGTAT. Translation gives CAAGTGGY. The whole CDR3 sequence is CAAGTGGYEQYF.

Concerning this clone itself: Gene and germline names: mouse. The read finishes 4 residues shy of the CDR3 end, and the germline J gene is used to complete it. V usage is TRBV1 and J usage is TRBJ2-1; TRBD2 matches at 9 bases. V lost 0 bases to trimming and J lost 5 bases; unmatched junction nucleotides: 2. The CDR3 totals 15 residues. Germline CDR1 and CDR2: NSQYPW and LRSPGD (reference sequence). CDR3 sequence reads: CTCSADAGGDAEQFF. CDR3 bases read: TGCACCTGCAGTGCAGACGCTGGGGGGGATGCT. The full variable domain, with the rest looked up from reference TRBV1 and TRBJ2-1, is VTLLEQNPRWRLVPRGQAVNLRCILKNSQYPWMSWYQQDLQKQLQWLFTLRSPGDKEVKSLPGADYLATRVTDTELRLQVANMSQGRTLYCTCSADAGGDAEQFFGPGTRLTVL.

Only a few counts were recorded for this clone. The gene names here belong to mouse. The read terminates 3 residues before the CDR3 end, so the remaining end is supplied by the germline J gene. The V gene is TRBV29, the J gene TRBJ1-6; 8 bases line up with TRBD1. TRBJ1-6 is an ORF; its function is uncertain. V lost 6 bases to trimming and J lost 5 bases; unmatched junction nucleotides: 3. Germline V gene lookup returns CDR1 MSHET and CDR2 SYDVDS. The CDR3 has 14 amino acids. CDR3 residues: CASSPGQDNSPLYF. The part of the CDR3 DNA that was read is TGTGCTAGCAGCCCGGGACAGGATAATTCGCCC.

The sample holds a few counts of this clone. Gene names denote mouse genes. The read ends 4 residues shy of where the CDR3 ends; the end is completed using the germline J gene. The genes are TRBV19 and TRBJ2-2, with 10 bases identical to TRBD2. Germline CDR1 is FNHDT and CDR2 is SITEND (reference sequence). V trimming: 5 bases; J trimming: 4 bases; junction bases outside the gene matches: 11. This CDR3 contains 17 residues. The sequenced CDR3 bases are TGTGCCAGCAGAACCCCCGGACTGGGGGTCGCCACCGGG. This sequence encodes CASRTPGLGVATG. The CDR3 as a whole reads CASRTPGLGVATGQLYF.

About this clone: Mouse germline and gene names are used. The CDR3 extends 4 residues past the end of the read, so its final part is completed from the germline J gene. J is TRBJ2-7 and V is TRBV19; 8 bases are a match to TRBD1. The germline CDR1 and CDR2 sequences are FNHDT and SITEND (reference sequence). This CDR3 contains 14 residues. The CDR3 spells CASSIPGQAYEQYF. CDR3 bases read: TGTGCCAGCAGTATACCGGGACAGGCATAT.

This clone was seen more than once but under ten times. Gene names follow the mouse nomenclature. The read ends 4 residues shy of where the CDR3 ends; the end is completed using the germline J gene. Different DNA sequences within this sample yield the same CDR3. V usage is TRBV31 and J usage is TRBJ2-2, with TRBD1 as a possible D gene (5 bases). The germline CDR1 and CDR2 sequences are GKSSPN and SITVG. The CDR3 is 15 residues long. With 0 bases removed from V and 2 bases from J, the gap between germline ends came to 10 bases. The CDR3 bases that were read are TGTGCCTGGAGTCTACTAGGGGAGAACACCGGG. Encoded protein: CAWSLLGENTG. The CDR3 in full is CAWSLLGENTGQLYF.

Of note for this clone: Each gene name is a mouse one. The read halts 4 residues ahead of the CDR3 end, with the missing end drawn from the germline J gene. The chain has TRBV19 and TRBJ2-1; D remains unclear. V lost 2 bases, J lost 0 bases, and 3 bases lay in between. Germline V gene data show CDR1 as FNHDT and CDR2 as SITEND (reference sequence). The CDR3 is made up of 13 amino acids. The CDR3 region is CASSMYNYAEQFF. The DNA read from the CDR3 is TGTGCCAGCAGTATGTATAACTATGCT.

This clone was seen a handful of times. Any gene name here is a mouse gene name. The read finishes 4 residues shy of the CDR3 end, and the germline J gene is used to complete it. The same CDR3 also results from other DNA sequences found in this sample. V usage is TRBV19 and J usage is TRBJ2-2; TRBD2 is a possible D gene (7 bases). The CDR3 runs 16 residues. Germline CDR1 FNHDT, CDR2 SITEND (reference sequence). V was cut by 0 bases and J by 0 bases, with 9 bases left in between. The covered CDR3 bases are TGTGCCAGCAGTATAGTGGGGGGCGCAAACACCGGG. It encodes CASSIVGGANTG. The full CDR3 reads CASSIVGGANTGQLYF.

This clone has just a few counts. Genes and germline come from the mouse. The CDR3 goes on 4 residues after the read ends, and that part is filled in from the germline J gene. The chain employs TRBV19 and TRBJ1-4; D gene uncertain. CDR3 length equals 11 residues. Germline CDR1 is FNHDT and CDR2 is SITEND (reference sequence). The chain's CDR3 is CASSMGERLFF. The DNA read from the CDR3 is TGTGCCAGCAGTATGGGCGAA.

This clone has a handful of counts. Genes here carry mouse names. The read stops 4 residues short of the end of the CDR3; the missing end is completed from the germline J gene. The chain couples TRBV19 to TRBJ2-3, with 8 bases lining up with TRBD2. The CDR3 sequence is 15 residues long. Germline lookup yields CDR1 FNHDT and CDR2 SITEND (reference sequence). The trim removed 0 bases at V and 3 bases at J, leaving 3 bases unmatched. The CDR3 spells CASSIEGGLAETLYF. CDR3 DNA, as far as it was read: TGTGCCAGCAGTATAGAGGGGGGGCTGGCAGAA.

This clone has only a few counts. Gene names and germline refer to mouse. The CDR3 end is not reached by the read, which stops 4 residues before it; the germline J gene fills it in. The J gene is TRBJ2-3, the V gene TRBV2; D not resolved. With 0 bases removed from V and 3 bases from J, the gap between germline ends came to 7 bases. The CDR3 consists of 14 residues. Germline CDR1 and CDR2: LGHNA and YSYQKL. CDR3 amino acids: CASSQDFRAETLYF. The part of the CDR3 DNA that was read is TGTGCCAGCAGCCAAGATTTCAGGGCAGAA.

Regarding this clone: Gene labels here are mouse ones. Different DNA sequences within this sample yield the same CDR3. The CDR3: CASSQQYEQYF. CDR3 DNA (partial): TGTGCCAGCAGTCAACAATAT. The chain couples TRBV5 to TRBJ2-7, with D unresolved. The sequence runs out 4 residues before the end of the CDR3; the remainder is reconstructed from the germline J gene. This CDR3 contains 11 residues. Germline CDR1 is LGHNA and CDR2 is YNLKQL (reference sequence).

This clone occurred a few times. This may stem from a read error, because a much larger clone lies one nucleotide away. The genes and germline here are from mouse. The sample contains more than one DNA sequence encoding this CDR3. The part of the CDR3 DNA that was read is TGTGCCAGCAGTGACACATATAATTCGCCC. Translating gives CASSDTYNSP. Given in full, the CDR3 is CASSDTYNSPLYF. V usage is TRBV19 and J usage is TRBJ1-6; D unresolved. The sequenced fragment ends 3 residues before the CDR3 boundary, so the rest is inferred from the germline J gene. TRBJ1-6 is reported as an ORF; its role is uncertain. The CDR3 loop spans 13 amino acids. Germline assignment: CDR1 FNHDT and CDR2 SITEND (reference sequence). Trimming took 4 bases from V and 4 from J, leaving 6 bases between them.

This clone was observed a few times. Any gene name here is a mouse gene name. The read ends 4 residues shy of where the CDR3 ends; the end is completed using the germline J gene. The rearrangement links TRBV13-3 to TRBJ1-1; D possibly corresponds to TRBD1 (6 bases). The V gene's germline CDR1 is NNHDY and CDR2 SYVADS. Trimming cost V 1 base and J 0 bases, with 10 bases left between them. This CDR3 is 15 amino acids long. CDR3 protein: CASSDIRGTNTEVFF. Partial CDR3 DNA: TGTGCCAGCAGTGATATCAGGGGTACAAACACA.

This clone came up a few times. Mouse gene names and germline throughout. The read ends 3 residues before the CDR3 terminus; that terminus is restored from the germline J gene. V gene TRBV5 combines with J gene TRBJ1-6; D perhaps matches TRBD1 (6 bases). TRBJ1-6 is designated an ORF whose function remains uncertain. Trimming removed 0 bases from V and 5 bases from J, with 14 bases in between. There are 17 residues in the CDR3. Germline CDR1 reads LGHNA; CDR2 reads YNLKQL (reference sequence). CDR3 DNA, as far as it was read: TGTGCCAGCAGCCAAGAACGAGGGCAGGGGAATAATTCGCCC. It translates to CASSQERGQGNNSP. The entire CDR3 protein is CASSQERGQGNNSPLYF.

In regard to this clone: Mouse gene names and germline throughout. The read gets to within 4 residues of the CDR3 end, and the germline J gene fills in the rest. This chain links TRBV13-1 with TRBJ2-4, with TRBD1 as a possible D gene (6 bases). The CDR3 is 14 residues long. The V gene's germline CDR1 is NSHNY and CDR2 SYGAGN. Trimming pared 4 bases from V and 0 bases from J, leaving 9 bases between. CDR3 bases read: TGTGCCAGCAGTTGGGACAATAGTCAAAAC. As protein: CASSWDNSQN. The CDR3 in full is CASSWDNSQNTLYF.

This clone appeared a few times. Mouse names are used for the genes. The sequenced CDR3 bases are TGTGCTAGTGGGGGGGAGGAC. It is translated as CASGGED. The full CDR3 sequence reads CASGGEDTQYF. The rearrangement links TRBV17 to TRBJ2-5; 8 nucleotides agree with TRBD2. The read halts 4 residues ahead of the CDR3 end, with the missing end drawn from the germline J gene. Germline CDR1 reads MNHDT; CDR2 reads YYDKIL. The CDR3 covers 11 residues. Together with reference TRBV17 and TRBJ2-5, the CDR3 gives the full variable domain: DTTVKQNPRYKLARVGKPVNLICSQTMNHDTMYWYQKKPNQAPKLLLFYYDKILNREADTFEKFQSSRPNNSFCSLYIGSAGLEYSAMYLCASGGEDTQYFGPGTRLLVL.

About this clone: Since a much larger clone is just one base distant, this may be a read error. The gene symbols are mouse symbols. The CDR3 extends 4 residues past the end of the read, so its final part is completed from the germline J gene. This CDR3 is also generated by other DNA sequences in the sample. This chain links TRBV13-1 with TRBJ2-1; 7 nucleotides line up with TRBD2. V dropped 3 bases and J dropped 1; count of bases not matched to a gene: 1. Germline assignment: CDR1 NSHNY and CDR2 SYGAGN. The length of the CDR3 is 14 residues. The CDR3 is CASSAWGNYAEQFF. The covered CDR3 bases are TGTGCCAGCAGTGCCTGGGGGAACTATGCT.

Points on this clone: The gene symbols are mouse symbols. Read coverage stops 4 residues before the CDR3 terminus; the germline J gene supplies the remainder. The chain is built from TRBV29 and TRBJ2-7; D gene unclear. The germline CDR1 and CDR2 sequences are MSHET and SYDVDS. The CDR3 is 13 amino acids. The CDR3 loop reads CASQLSTEYEQYF. The DNA read from the CDR3 is TGTGCTAGCCAGCTTTCCACAGAATAT.

This clone was seen more than once but under ten times. Germline and genes here are mouse. Read data end 4 residues before the CDR3 end; the end is taken from the germline J gene. The chain uses TRBV1 and TRBJ2-2; TRBD2 agrees at 10 bases. V shed 3 bases and J 2 bases; nucleotides not matched to a gene: 6. CDR1 and CDR2 from the germline V gene are NSQYPW and LRSPGD (reference sequence). There are 17 residues in the CDR3. Incomplete CDR3 DNA: TGCACCTGCAGTGCCTCCCCGACTGGGGGGAACACCGGG. Protein: CTCSASPTGGNTG. The CDR3 in its entirety is CTCSASPTGGNTGQLYF. Looking up the rest from reference TRBV1 and TRBJ2-2 gives the full variable domain: VTLLEQNPRWRLVPRGQAVNLRCILKNSQYPWMSWYQQDLQKQLQWLFTLRSPGDKEVKSLPGADYLATRVTDTELRLQVANMSQGRTLYCTCSASPTGGNTGQLYFGEGSKLTVL.

This clone showed up just a few times. Gene names and germline refer to mouse. Read sequence stops 4 residues before the CDR3 end, and the germline J gene provides the missing end. The same CDR3 also results from other DNA sequences found in this sample. The gene calls are TRBV19 and TRBJ2-2; 8 nucleotides line up with TRBD1. The CDR3 is made up of 15 amino acids. CDR1 is FNHDT and CDR2 is SITEND in the germline V gene (reference sequence). V shed 5 bases, J shed 1 base, and the junction held 4 bases outside the gene matches. CDR3 DNA (partial): TGTGCCAGCAGCCCCGGACAGGGAAACACCGGG. Protein product: CASSPGQGNTG. The full CDR3 protein reads CASSPGQGNTGQLYF.

A note on this clone: Gene names refer to mouse genes. The read terminates 4 residues before the CDR3 end, so the remaining end is supplied by the germline J gene. The chain couples TRBV13-3 to TRBJ2-3, with 11 bases that match TRBD2. Trimming at V came to 5 bases and at J to 4 bases, leaving 3 bases not matched to a gene. In germline, CDR1 is NNHDY, CDR2 SYVADS. This CDR3 region has 14 residues. CDR3: CASRTGGAPETLYF. The sequenced part of the CDR3 DNA is TGTGCCAGCAGAACTGGGGGGGCGCCAGAA.

This clone was counted a few times. The gene symbols are mouse symbols. The sequence runs out 4 residues before the end of the CDR3; the remainder is reconstructed from the germline J gene. The chain employs TRBV13-2 and TRBJ2-3, with a weak D call TRBD1 (5 bases). CDR1 NNHNN and CDR2 SYGAGS come from the germline V gene (reference sequence). The CDR3 is 15 amino acids. V was trimmed by 0 bases and J by 0 bases, leaving 8 bases between them. The CDR3 bases that were read are TGTGCCAGCGGTGATGCAGGGAATAGTGCAGAA. This sequence encodes CASGDAGNSAE. Given in full, the CDR3 is CASGDAGNSAETLYF.

A word on this clone: Mouse gene names and germline throughout. The read ends 4 residues shy of where the CDR3 ends; the end is completed using the germline J gene. The V and J genes are TRBV31 and TRBJ2-1, with D perhaps matching TRBD1 (9 bases). The CDR3 covers 15 residues. Germline V lookup: CDR1 GKSSPN, CDR2 SITVG. The sequenced part of the CDR3 DNA is TGTGCCTGGAGTACCGACAGGGGGGGCCGTTCT. Amino acids: CAWSTDRGGRS. The entire CDR3 protein reads CAWSTDRGGRSEQFF.

This clone has a handful of counts. The germline and genes are mouse ones. Other DNA variants within this sample encode the same CDR3. The chain's CDR3 is CASSGPGQNTGQLYF. The sequenced CDR3 bases are TGTGCCAGCAGTGGGCCCGGACAAAACACCGGG. The rearrangement links TRBV13-1 to TRBJ2-2; maybe TRBD1 (5 bases). The read stops 4 residues short of the end of the CDR3; the missing end is completed from the germline J gene. The CDR3 is made up of 15 amino acids. Trimming stripped 3 bases from V and 1 base from J, with 10 bases between. Germline V lookup: CDR1 NSHNY, CDR2 SYGAGN.